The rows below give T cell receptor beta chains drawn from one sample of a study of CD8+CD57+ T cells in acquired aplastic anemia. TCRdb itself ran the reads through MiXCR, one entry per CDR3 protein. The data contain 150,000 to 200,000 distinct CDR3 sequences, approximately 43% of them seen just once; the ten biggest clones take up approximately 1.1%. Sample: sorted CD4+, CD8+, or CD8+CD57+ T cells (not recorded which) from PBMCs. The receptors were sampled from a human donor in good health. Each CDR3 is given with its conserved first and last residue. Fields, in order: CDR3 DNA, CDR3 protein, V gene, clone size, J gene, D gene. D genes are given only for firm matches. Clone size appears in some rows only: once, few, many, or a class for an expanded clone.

DNA: TGCAGTGCTAGCCAGACTAGCGGGAACACCGGGGAGCTGTTTTTT
CDR3: CSASQTSGNTGELFF
V: TRBV20-1
size: .
J: TRBJ2-2
D: TRBD2

DNA: TGTGCCAGCAGGGCAGGGGGCAGGGAGCCCCAGCATTTT
CDR3: CASRAGGREPQHF
V: TRBV2
size: few
J: TRBJ1-5
D: TRBD1

DNA: TGTGCCATCCAGGGCGGTAATCAGCCCCAGCATTTT
CDR3: CAIQGGNQPQHF
V: TRBV6-1
size: few
J: TRBJ1-5
D: .

DNA: TGTGCCAGCAGTGATTGGGACAGGGGGCCGGCAACTAATGAAAAACTGTTTTTT
CDR3: CASSDWDRGPATNEKLFF
V: TRBV2
size: .
J: TRBJ1-4
D: TRBD1

DNA: TGTGCCAGTAGTCGGACTAGCGGGACCTACGAGCAGTACTTC
CDR3: CASSRTSGTYEQYF
V: TRBV19
size: medium-sized
J: TRBJ2-7
D: TRBD2

DNA: TGTGCCAGCAGTTCGGACAGAACCCAAGAGACCCAGTACTTC
CDR3: CASSSDRTQETQYF
V: TRBV2
size: .
J: TRBJ2-5
D: .

DNA: TGCGCCAGCCGAGGGGGCGAGGAGGAGACCCAGTACTTC
CDR3: CASRGGEEETQYF
V: TRBV5-1
size: .
J: TRBJ2-5
D: TRBD1

DNA: TGTGCCACCAGCACCATGGGCGGGTCCTACGAGCAGTACTTC
CDR3: CATSTMGGSYEQYF
V: TRBV15
size: few
J: TRBJ2-7
D: .

DNA: TGTGCCAGCTCACCAGGGGTTATGGTGAACACCGGGGAGCTGTTTTTT
CDR3: CASSPGVMVNTGELFF
V: TRBV18
size: few
J: TRBJ2-2
D: .

DNA: TGTGCCAGCACCCGGGGACGGCAGGGAGGAGATACGCAGTATTTT
CDR3: CASTRGRQGGDTQYF
V: TRBV7-8
size: many
J: TRBJ2-3
D: .

DNA: TGTGCCAGCAGTCTGACTAGTGCGGAGACCCAGTACTTC
CDR3: CASSLTSAETQYF
V: TRBV2
size: .
J: TRBJ2-5
D: .

DNA: TGTGCCAGCAGTTTAGGAGGGACTATCTCCTACAATGAGCAGTTCTTC
CDR3: CASSLGGTISYNEQFF
V: TRBV12-3/TRBV12-4
size: many
J: TRBJ2-1
D: TRBD2

DNA: TGTGCCAGCAGGAGTACAGTTATTAATGAAAAACTGTTTTTT
CDR3: CASRSTVINEKLFF
V: TRBV2
size: medium-sized
J: TRBJ1-4
D: .

DNA: TGTGCCAGTAGTATAGACGACACTGAAGCTTTCTTT
CDR3: CASSIDDTEAFF
V: TRBV19
size: few
J: TRBJ1-1
D: .

DNA: TGTGCCAGCCGAGCCTCGGGGCTCAACATTCAGTACTTC
CDR3: CASRASGLNIQYF
V: TRBV6-6
size: .
J: TRBJ2-4
D: .

DNA: TGTGCCAGCGGCCCAGACGGGAGGGACGACGAGCAGTACTTC
CDR3: CASGPDGRDDEQYF
V: TRBV6-1
size: once
J: TRBJ2-7
D: TRBD2

DNA: TGTGCCACCTCGGACAGAAACTACGAGCAGTACTTC
CDR3: CATSDRNYEQYF
V: TRBV2
size: .
J: TRBJ2-7
D: .

DNA: TGTGCCAGCAGTGCTTGTGGCCAGAGCTCCTACAATGAGCAGTTCTTC
CDR3: CASSACGQSSYNEQFF
V: TRBV25-1
size: .
J: TRBJ2-1
D: .

DNA: TGTGCCAGCTTGGCCACCCCCTCCGGACTAGGGTCCTACGAGCAGTACTTC
CDR3: CASLATPSGLGSYEQYF
V: TRBV11-2
size: .
J: TRBJ2-7
D: TRBD2

DNA: TGCGCCAGCAGCCAAGATCCTAGCGGGGGGGCCGGAGATACGCAGTATTTT
CDR3: CASSQDPSGGAGDTQYF
V: TRBV4-1
size: .
J: TRBJ2-3
D: TRBD2

DNA: TGTGCCAGCAGCTCCCGGACAGGGTGGGGCGAAAAACTGTTTTTT
CDR3: CASSSRTGWGEKLFF
V: TRBV9
size: many
J: TRBJ1-4
D: TRBD1

DNA: TGTGCCAGTAGTATAGCTGGGAGGCGTAGCGCCTACGAGCAGTACTTC
CDR3: CASSIAGRRSAYEQYF
V: TRBV19
size: many
J: TRBJ2-7
D: .

DNA: TGCGCCAGCAGCTTGGTGTTCGGGACAGCTAACAATGAGCAGTTCTTC
CDR3: CASSLVFGTANNEQFF
V: TRBV5-1
size: many
J: TRBJ2-1
D: TRBD1

DNA: TGTGCCTGGGTCGTGAATGGACCTGGTGAAGCTTTCTTT
CDR3: CAWVVNGPGEAFF
V: TRBV30
size: .
J: TRBJ1-1
D: .

DNA: TGTGCCAGCAGTGCTACCCAAGCGAACACTGAAGCTTTCTTT
CDR3: CASSATQANTEAFF
V: TRBV2
size: .
J: TRBJ1-1
D: .

DNA: TGTGCCAGGATCTTAGTAGACTACGAGCAGTACTTC
CDR3: CARILVDYEQYF
V: TRBV7-8
size: few
J: TRBJ2-7
D: .

DNA: TGTGCCAGCAGTCTTGGGGGGGATAATTCACCCCTCCACTTT
CDR3: CASSLGGDNSPLHF
V: TRBV12-3/TRBV12-4
size: .
J: TRBJ1-6
D: .

DNA: TGTGCCAGCAGCTTAGTGGCAGGGAACACCATATATTTT
CDR3: CASSLVAGNTIYF
V: TRBV7-2
size: .
J: TRBJ1-3
D: .

DNA: TGTGCCAGCAGCTTGACAGGGGAGGGGAACACTGAAGCTTTCTTT
CDR3: CASSLTGEGNTEAFF
V: TRBV5-4
size: many
J: TRBJ1-1
D: TRBD1